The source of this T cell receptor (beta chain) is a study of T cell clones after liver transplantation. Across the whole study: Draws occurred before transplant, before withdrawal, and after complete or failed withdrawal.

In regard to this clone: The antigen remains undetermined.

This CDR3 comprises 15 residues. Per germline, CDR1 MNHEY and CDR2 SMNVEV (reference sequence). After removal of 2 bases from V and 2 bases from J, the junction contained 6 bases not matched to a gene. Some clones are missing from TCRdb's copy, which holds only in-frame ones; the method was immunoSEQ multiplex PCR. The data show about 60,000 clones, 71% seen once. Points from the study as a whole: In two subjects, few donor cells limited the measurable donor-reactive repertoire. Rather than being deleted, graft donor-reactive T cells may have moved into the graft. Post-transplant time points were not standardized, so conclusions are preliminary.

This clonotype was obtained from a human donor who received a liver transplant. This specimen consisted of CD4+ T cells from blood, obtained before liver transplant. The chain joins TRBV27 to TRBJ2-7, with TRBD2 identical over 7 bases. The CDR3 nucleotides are TGTGCCAGCAGTTTAAGGCGGGGGTCCCCCTACGAGCAGTACTTC. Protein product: CASSLRRGSPYEQYF.